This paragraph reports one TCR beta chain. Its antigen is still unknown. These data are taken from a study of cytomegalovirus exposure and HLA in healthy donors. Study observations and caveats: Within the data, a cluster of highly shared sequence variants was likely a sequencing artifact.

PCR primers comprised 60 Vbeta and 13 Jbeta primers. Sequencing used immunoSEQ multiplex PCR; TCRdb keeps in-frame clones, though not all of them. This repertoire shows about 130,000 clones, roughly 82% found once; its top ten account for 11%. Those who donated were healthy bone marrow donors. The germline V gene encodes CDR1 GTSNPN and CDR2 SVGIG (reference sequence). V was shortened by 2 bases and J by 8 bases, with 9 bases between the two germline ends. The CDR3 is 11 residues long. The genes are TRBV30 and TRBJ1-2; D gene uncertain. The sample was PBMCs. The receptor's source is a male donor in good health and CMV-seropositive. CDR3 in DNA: TGTGCCTGGAGTACTAACGGCGGCTACACCTTC. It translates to CAWSTNGGYTF.